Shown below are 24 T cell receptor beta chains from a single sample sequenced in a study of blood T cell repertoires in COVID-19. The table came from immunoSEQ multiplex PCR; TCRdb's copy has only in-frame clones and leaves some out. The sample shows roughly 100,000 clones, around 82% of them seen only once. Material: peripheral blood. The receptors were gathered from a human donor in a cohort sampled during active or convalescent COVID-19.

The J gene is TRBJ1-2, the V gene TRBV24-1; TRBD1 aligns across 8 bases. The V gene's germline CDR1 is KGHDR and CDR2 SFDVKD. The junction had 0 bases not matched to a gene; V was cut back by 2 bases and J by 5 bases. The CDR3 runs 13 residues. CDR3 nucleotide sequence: TGTGCCACCAGTGATTGGACAGGGTATGGCTACACCTTC. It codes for CATSDWTGYGYTF.

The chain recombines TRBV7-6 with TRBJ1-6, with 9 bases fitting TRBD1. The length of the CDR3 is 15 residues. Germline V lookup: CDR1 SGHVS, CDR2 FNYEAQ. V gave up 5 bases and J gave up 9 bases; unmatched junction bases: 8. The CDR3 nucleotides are TGTGCCAGCAGCAAAGGGACAGGGCCGAGTTCACCCCTCCACTTT. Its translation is CASSKGTGPSSPLHF.

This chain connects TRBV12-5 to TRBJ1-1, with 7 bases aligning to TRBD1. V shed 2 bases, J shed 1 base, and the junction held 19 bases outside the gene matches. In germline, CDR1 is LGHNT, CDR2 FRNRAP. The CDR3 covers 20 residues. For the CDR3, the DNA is TGTGCTAGTGGTTTGAAAACCCCAGGGCAACTGGGACAGAGGAACACTGAAGCTTTCTTT. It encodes CASGLKTPGQLGQRNTEAFF.

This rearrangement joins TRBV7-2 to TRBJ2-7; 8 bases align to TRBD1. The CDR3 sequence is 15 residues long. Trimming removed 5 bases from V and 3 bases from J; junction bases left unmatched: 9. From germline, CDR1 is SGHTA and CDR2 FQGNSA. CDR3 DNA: TGTGCCAGCAGCAACCTGGGACAGGAGCTCTACGAGCAGTACTTC. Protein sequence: CASSNLGQELYEQYF.

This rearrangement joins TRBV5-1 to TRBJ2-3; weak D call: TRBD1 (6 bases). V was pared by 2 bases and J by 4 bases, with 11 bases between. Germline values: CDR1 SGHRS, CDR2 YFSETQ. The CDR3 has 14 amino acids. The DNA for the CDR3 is TGCGCCAGCAGCTTAGGACAGATAGCAGATACGCAGTATTTT. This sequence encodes CASSLGQIADTQYF.

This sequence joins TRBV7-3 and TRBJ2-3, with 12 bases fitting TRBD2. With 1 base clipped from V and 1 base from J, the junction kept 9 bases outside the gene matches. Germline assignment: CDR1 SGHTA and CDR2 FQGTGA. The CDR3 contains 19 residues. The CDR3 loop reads CASSLKPSGGAGGTDTQYF. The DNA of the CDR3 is TGTGCCAGCAGCTTAAAGCCTAGCGGGGGGGCCGGAGGCACAGATACGCAGTATTTT.

The DNA of the CDR3 is TGCGCCAGCAGCCAAGTCTTCAGGGGGACTGAAGCTTTCTTT. Its protein is CASSQVFRGTEAFF. The V gene is TRBV4-3, the J gene TRBJ1-1; 7 bases map to TRBD1. This CDR3 contains 14 residues. The trim removed 1 base at V and 5 bases at J, leaving 4 bases unmatched. Germline lookup yields CDR1 LGHNA and CDR2 YSLEER.

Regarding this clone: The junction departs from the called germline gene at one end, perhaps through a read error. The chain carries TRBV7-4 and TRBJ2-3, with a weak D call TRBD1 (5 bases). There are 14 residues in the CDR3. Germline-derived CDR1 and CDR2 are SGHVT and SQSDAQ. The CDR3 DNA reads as TGTGCCAGCAGCTTTGTCCCGAATACAGGTACGCAGTATTTT. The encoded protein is CASSFVPNTGTQYF.

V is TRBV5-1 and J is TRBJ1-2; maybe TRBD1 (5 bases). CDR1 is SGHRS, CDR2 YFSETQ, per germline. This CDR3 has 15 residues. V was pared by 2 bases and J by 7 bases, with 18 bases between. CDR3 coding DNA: TGCGCCAGCAGCTTTGACCAGGTGGGGGGTGGTGGCTACACCTTC. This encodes CASSFDQVGGGGYTF.

CDR3: CASTTGAVAEAFF. The CDR3 nucleotides are TGTGCCAGCACCACAGGGGCGGTCGCTGAAGCTTTCTTT. This chain connects TRBV7-9 to TRBJ1-1; 7 bases are a match to TRBD1. The V gene's germline CDR1 is SEHNR and CDR2 FQNEAQ (reference sequence). V trimming: 7 bases; J trimming: 6 bases; junction bases outside the gene matches: 8. CDR3 length: 13 residues.

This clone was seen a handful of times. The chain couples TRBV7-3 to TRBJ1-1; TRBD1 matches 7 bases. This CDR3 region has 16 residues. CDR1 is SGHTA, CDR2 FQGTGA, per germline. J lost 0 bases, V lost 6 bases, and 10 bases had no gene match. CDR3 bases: TGTGCCAGCAGGAGCCCGGGACAGAGAGTGAACACTGAAGCTTTCTTT. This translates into CASRSPGQRVNTEAFF.

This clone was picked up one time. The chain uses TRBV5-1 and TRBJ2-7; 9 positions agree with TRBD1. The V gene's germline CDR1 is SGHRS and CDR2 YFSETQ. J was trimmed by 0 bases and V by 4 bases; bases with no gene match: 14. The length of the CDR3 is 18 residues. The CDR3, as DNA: TGCGCCAGCAGCCGTTCTACGGGACAGGGAGAACGCTCCTACGAGCAGTACTTC. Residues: CASSRSTGQGERSYEQYF.

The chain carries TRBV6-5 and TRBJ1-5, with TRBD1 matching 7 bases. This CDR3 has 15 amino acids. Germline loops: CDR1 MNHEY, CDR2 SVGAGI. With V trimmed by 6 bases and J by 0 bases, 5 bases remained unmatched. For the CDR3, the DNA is TGTGCCAGCAGACGGACAGGACATAGCAATCAGCCCCAGCATTTT. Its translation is CASRRTGHSNQPQHF.

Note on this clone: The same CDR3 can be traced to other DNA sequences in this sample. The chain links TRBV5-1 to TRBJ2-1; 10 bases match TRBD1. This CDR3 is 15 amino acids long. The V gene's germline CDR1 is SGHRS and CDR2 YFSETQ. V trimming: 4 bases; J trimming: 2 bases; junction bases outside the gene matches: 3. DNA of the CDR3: TGCGCCAGCAGCCTGACAGGGGGCACCTACAATGAGCAGTTCTTC. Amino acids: CASSLTGGTYNEQFF.

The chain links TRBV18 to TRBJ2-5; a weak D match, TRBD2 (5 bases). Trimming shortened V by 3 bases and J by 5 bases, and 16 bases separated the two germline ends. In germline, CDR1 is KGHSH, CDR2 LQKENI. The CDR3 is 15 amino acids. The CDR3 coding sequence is TGTGCCAGCTCACCCTCGGGAACCCGAGGGGAGACCCAGTACTTC. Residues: CASSPSGTRGETQYF.

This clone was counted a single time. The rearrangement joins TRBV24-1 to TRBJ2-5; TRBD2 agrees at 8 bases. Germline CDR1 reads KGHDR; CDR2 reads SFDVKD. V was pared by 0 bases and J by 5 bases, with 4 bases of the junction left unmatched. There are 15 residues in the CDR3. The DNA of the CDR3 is TGTGCCACCAGTGATTTGATCGGGAGGGACGAGACCCAGTACTTC. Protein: CATSDLIGRDETQYF.

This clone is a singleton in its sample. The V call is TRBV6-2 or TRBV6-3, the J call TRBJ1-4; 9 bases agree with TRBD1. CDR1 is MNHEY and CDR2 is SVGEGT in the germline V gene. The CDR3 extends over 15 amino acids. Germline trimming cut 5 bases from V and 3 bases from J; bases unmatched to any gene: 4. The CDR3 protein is CASSRGTGPNEKLFF. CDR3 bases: TGTGCCAGCAGTCGCGGGACAGGGCCTAATGAAAAACTGTTTTTT.

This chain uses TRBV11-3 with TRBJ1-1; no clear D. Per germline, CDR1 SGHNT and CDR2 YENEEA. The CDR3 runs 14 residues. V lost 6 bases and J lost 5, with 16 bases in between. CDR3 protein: CASSRRVGSTEAFF. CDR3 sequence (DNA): TGTGCCAGCAGTCGTCGGGTGGGTAGTACTGAAGCTTTCTTT.

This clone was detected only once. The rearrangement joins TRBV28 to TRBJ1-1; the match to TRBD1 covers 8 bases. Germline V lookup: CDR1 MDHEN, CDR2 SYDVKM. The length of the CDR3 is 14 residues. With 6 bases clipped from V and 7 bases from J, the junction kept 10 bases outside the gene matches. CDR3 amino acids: CASRQTGTGYEAFF. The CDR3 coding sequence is TGTGCCAGCAGGCAAACCGGGACAGGCTATGAAGCTTTCTTT.

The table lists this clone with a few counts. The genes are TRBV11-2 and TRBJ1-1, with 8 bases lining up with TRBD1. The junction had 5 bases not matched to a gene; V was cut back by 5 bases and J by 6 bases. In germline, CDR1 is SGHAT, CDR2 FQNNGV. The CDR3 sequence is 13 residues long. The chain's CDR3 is CASSRTGRSEAFF. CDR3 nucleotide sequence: TGTGCCAGCAGCCGGACAGGGCGATCTGAAGCTTTCTTT.

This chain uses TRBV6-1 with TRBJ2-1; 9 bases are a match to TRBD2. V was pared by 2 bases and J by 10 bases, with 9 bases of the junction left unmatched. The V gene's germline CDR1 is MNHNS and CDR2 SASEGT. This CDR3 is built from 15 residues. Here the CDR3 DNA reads TGTGCCAGCAGTGAACTGGGCGGGGGGGCCGAGGAGCAGTTCTTC. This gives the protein CASSELGGGAEEQFF.

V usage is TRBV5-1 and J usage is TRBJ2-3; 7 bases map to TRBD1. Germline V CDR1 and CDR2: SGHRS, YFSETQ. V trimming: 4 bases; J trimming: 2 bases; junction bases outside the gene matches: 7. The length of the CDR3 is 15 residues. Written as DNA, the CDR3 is TGCGCCAGCAGCCCACAGACAGGGTCCACAGATACGCAGTATTTT. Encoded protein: CASSPQTGSTDTQYF.

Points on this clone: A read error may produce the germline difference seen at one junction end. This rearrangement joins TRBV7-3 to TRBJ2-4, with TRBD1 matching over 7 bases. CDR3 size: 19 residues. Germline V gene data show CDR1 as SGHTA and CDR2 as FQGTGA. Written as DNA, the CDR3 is TGTGCCAGCAACTTAAAGAACAGGGGTCGTTTATGGACCAAAAACATTCAGTACTTC. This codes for CASNLKNRGRLWTKNIQYF.

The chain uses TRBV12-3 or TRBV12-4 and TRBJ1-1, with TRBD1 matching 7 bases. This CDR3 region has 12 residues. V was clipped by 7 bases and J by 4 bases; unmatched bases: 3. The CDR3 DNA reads TGTGCCAGCATACAGGGGTTCACTGAAGCTTTCTTT. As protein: CASIQGFTEAFF.